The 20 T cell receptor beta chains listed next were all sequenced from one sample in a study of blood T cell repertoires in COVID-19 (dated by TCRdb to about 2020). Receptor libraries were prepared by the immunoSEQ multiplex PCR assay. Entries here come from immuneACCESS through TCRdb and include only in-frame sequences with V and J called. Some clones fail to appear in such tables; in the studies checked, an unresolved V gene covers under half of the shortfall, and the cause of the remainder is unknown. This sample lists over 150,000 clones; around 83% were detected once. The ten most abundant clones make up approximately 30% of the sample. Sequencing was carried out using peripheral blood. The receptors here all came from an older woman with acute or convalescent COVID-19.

CDR3 bases: TGTGCCAGCAGTTTTGGGGCAGGGGATCAGCCCCAGCATTTT. It specifies CASSFGAGDQPQHF. The chain combines TRBV27 with TRBJ1-5, with a possible D match to TRBD1 (6 bases). With 3 bases removed from V and 5 bases from J, the gap between germline ends came to 11 bases. Germline V gives CDR1 MNHEY, CDR2 SMNVEV (reference sequence). The CDR3 sequence is 14 residues long.

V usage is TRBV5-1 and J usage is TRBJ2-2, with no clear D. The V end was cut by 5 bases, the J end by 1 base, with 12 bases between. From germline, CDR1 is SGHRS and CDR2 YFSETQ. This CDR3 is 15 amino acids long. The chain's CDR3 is CASRRSVRNTGELFF. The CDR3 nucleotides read TGCGCCAGCAGGAGGTCAGTCAGGAACACCGGGGAGCTGTTTTTT. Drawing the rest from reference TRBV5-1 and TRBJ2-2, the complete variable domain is KAGVTQTPRYLIKTRGQQVTLSCSPISGHRSVSWYQQTPGQGLQFLFEYFSETQRNKGNFPGRFSGRQFSNSRSEMNVSTLELGDSALYLCASRRSVRNTGELFFGEGSRLTVL.

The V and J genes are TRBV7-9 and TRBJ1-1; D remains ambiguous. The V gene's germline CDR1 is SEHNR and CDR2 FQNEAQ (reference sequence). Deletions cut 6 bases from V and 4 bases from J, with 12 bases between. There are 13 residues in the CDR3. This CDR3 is CASRPGRTTEAFF. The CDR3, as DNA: TGTGCCAGCAGACCAGGCCGTACCACTGAAGCTTTCTTT.

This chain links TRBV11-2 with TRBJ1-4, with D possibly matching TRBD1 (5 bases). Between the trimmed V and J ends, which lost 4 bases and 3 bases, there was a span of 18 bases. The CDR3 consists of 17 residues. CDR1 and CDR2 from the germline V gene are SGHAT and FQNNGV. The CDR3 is CASSSGVTRASNEKLFF. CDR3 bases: TGTGCCAGCAGCTCGGGGGTTACCAGGGCCTCTAATGAAAAACTGTTTTTT.

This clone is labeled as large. CDR3 sequence reads: CASSLGTVTGELFF. The CDR3 DNA is TGTGCCAGCAGCTTAGGAACTGTCACCGGGGAGCTGTTTTTT. The rearrangement joins TRBV7-9 to TRBJ2-2; no reliable D call. Trimming cost V 1 base and J 4 bases, with 7 bases left between them. The CDR3 has 14 amino acids. Germline CDR1 reads SEHNR; CDR2 reads FQNEAQ (reference sequence). Combining the CDR3 with reference TRBV7-9 and TRBJ2-2 gives the whole variable domain DTGVSQNPRHKITKRGQNVTFRCDPISEHNRLYWYRQTLGQGPEFLTYFQNEAQLEKSRLLSDRFSAERPKGSFSTLEIQRTEQGDSAMYLCASSLGTVTGELFFGEGSRLTVL.

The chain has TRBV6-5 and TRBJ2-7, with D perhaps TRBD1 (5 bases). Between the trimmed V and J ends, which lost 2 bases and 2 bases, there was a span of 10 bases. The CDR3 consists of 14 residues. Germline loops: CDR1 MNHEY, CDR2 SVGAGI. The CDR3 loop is CASSYGDRTYEQYF. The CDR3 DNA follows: TGTGCCAGCAGTTACGGAGACAGAACCTACGAGCAGTACTTC.

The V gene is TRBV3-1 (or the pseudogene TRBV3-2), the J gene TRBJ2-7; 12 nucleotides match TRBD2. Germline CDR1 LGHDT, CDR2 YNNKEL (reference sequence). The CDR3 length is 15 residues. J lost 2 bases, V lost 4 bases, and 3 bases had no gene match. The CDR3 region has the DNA TGTGCCAGCAGCCTCGGGACTAGCGGGCCCTACGAGCAGTACTTC. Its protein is CASSLGTSGPYEQYF.

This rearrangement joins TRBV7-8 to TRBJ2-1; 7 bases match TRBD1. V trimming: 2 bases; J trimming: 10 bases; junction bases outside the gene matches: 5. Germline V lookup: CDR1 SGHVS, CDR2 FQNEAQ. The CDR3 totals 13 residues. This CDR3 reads CASSLNMDREQFF. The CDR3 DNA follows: TGTGCCAGCAGCTTAAACATGGACAGGGAGCAGTTCTTC.

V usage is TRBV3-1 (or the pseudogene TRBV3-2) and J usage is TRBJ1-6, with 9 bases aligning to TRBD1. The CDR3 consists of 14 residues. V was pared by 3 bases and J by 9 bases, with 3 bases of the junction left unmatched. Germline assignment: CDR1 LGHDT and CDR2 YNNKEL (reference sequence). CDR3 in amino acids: CASSQGQGGSPLHF. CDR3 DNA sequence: TGTGCCAGCAGCCAGGGACAGGGTGGTTCACCCCTCCACTTT.

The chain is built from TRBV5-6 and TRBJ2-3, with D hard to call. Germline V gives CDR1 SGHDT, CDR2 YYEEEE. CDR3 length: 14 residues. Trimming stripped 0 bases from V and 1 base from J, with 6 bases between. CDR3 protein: CASSLAFGTDTQYF. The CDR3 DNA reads TGTGCCAGCAGCTTGGCCTTTGGCACAGATACGCAGTATTTT.

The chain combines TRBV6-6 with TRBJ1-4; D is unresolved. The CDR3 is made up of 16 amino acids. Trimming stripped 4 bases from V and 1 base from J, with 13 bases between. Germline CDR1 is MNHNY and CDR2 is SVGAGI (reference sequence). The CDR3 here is CASSSPGGETNEKLFF. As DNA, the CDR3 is TGTGCCAGCAGTTCCCCAGGCGGGGAAACTAATGAAAAACTGTTTTTT.

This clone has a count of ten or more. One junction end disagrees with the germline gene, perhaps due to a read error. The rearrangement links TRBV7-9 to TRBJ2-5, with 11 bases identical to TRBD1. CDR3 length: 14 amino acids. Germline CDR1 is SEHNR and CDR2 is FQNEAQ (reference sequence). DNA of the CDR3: TGTGCGAGCAATGGACAGGGGGCTAGGGAGACCCAGTACTTC. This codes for CASNGQGARETQYF.

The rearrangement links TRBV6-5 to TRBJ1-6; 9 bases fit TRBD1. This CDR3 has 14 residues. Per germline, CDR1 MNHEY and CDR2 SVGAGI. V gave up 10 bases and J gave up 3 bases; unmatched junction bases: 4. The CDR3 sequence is CAIGGQGYNSPLHF. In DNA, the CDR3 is TGTGCCATCGGGGGACAGGGCTATAATTCACCCCTCCACTTT.

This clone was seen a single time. CDR3 amino acids: CATRTQGTATDTQYF. The DNA of the CDR3 is TGTGCCACCCGGACCCAGGGTACGGCCACAGATACGCAGTATTTT. The chain joins TRBV2 to TRBJ2-3; weak D call: TRBD1 (5 bases). The germline gives CDR1 SNHLY, CDR2 FYNNEI. Trimming removed 10 bases from V and 2 bases from J, with 19 bases in between. This CDR3 comprises 15 residues.

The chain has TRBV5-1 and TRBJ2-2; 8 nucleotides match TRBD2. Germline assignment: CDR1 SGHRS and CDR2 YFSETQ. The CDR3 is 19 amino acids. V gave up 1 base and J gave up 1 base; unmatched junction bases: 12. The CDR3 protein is CASSLRFIGGARNTGELFF. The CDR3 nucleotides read TGCGCCAGCAGCTTGAGATTTATCGGGGGGGCTCGGAACACCGGGGAGCTGTTTTTT.

As DNA, the CDR3 is TGTGCCAGCAAACCCACGGGACTAGCGGGGGGAGGAGATACGCAGTATTTT. This gives the protein CASKPTGLAGGGDTQYF. The chain carries TRBV2 and TRBJ2-3, with 15 bases identical to TRBD2. V gave up 7 bases and J gave up 5 bases; unmatched junction bases: 10. The CDR3 is 17 residues long. Per the germline V gene, CDR1 is SNHLY and CDR2 is FYNNEI.

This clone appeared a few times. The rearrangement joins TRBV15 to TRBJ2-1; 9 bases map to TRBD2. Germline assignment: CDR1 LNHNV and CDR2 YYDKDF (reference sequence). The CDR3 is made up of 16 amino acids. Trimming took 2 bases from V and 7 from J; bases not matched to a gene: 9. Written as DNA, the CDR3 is TGTGCCACCAGCAGATCTCTAGCGGGGAGCGGTAATGAGCAGTTCTTC. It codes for CATSRSLAGSGNEQFF.

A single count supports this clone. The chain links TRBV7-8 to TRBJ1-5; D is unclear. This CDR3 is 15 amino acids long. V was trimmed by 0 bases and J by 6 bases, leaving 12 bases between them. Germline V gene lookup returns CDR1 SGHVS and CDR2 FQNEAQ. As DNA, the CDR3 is TGTGCCAGCAGCTTAGCTTTTGGTAGCGGTCAGCCCCAGCATTTT. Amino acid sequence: CASSLAFGSGQPQHF.

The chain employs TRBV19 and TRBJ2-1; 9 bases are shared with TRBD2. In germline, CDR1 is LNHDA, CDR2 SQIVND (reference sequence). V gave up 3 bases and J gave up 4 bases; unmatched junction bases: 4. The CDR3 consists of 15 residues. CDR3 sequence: CASSIWAGGYNEQFF. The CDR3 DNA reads TGTGCCAGTAGTATTTGGGCGGGGGGGTACAATGAGCAGTTCTTC.

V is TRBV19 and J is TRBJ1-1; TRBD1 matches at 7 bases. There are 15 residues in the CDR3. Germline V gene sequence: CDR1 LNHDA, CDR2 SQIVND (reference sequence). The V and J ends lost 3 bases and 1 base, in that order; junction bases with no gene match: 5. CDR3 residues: CASSITGTANTEAFF. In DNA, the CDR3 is TGTGCCAGTAGTATCACCGGGACAGCGAACACTGAAGCTTTCTTT.